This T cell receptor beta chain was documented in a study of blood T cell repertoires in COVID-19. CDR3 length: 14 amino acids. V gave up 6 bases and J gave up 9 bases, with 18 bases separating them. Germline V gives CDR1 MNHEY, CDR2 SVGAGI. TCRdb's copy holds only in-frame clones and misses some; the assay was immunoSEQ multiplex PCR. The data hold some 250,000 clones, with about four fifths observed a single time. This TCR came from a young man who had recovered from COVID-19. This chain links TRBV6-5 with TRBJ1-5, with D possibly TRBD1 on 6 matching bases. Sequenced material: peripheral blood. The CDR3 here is CASRQESGVPPQHF. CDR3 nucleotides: TGTGCCAGCAGGCAAGAGTCAGGGGTCCCGCCCCAGCATTTT.